This T cell receptor beta chain was sequenced in a study of T-cell reconstitution after alpha-beta-depleted transplantation in children. Findings of the study overall: Expanded clones from the graft, numbering several hundred, reportedly supplied alpha-beta T cells about two months after transplant. One year after transplant, T-cell counts and diversity came mostly from newly produced T cells.

Preparing the TCRbeta library involved the use of unique molecular identifiers. TCRdb re-analysed the PCR reads in MiXCR, keeping a single row per CDR3 protein. In the table there are 200,000 to 300,000 distinct CDR3 sequences, roughly a quarter of which are singletons. V lost 4 bases and J lost 4, with 11 bases in between. The CDR3 sequence is 13 residues long. Germline loops: CDR1 DFQATT, CDR2 SNEGSKA (reference sequence). Only a few counts were recorded for this clonotype. Its antigen remains unknown. This clonotype was sampled from a female patient aged 2 to 10 who had a stem cell transplant for congenital amegakaryocytic thrombocytopenia, so the T cells may come from the graft donor. Source: PBMCs, mostly from graft donor cells, taken 360 days after TCRalphabeta/CD19-depleted stem cell transplant. The rearrangement uses TRBV20-1 and TRBJ2-1, with D maybe TRBD2 (6 bases). The DNA for the CDR3 is TGCAGTGCTAAGGGGAGGAGTTACAATGAGCAGTTCTTC. Its translation: CSAKGRSYNEQFF.